Shown below are 22 T cell receptor beta chains from a single sample sequenced in a study of cytomegalovirus exposure and HLA in healthy donors. The PCR contained 60 Vbeta and 13 Jbeta primers. This table comes from immunoSEQ multiplex PCR, and its TCRdb copy is limited to in-frame clones, with some not included. The sample has about 72,000 clones, about 66% seen once. Sequenced: PBMCs. These receptors came from a man in his forties in good health and CMV-seropositive.

In this sample, this clone turned up once. The chain recombines TRBV5-5 with TRBJ1-5; perhaps TRBD1 as D (5 bases). Between the trimmed V and J ends, which lost 4 bases and 0 bases, there was a span of 8 bases. Germline lookup yields CDR1 SGHKS and CDR2 YYEKEE (reference sequence). This CDR3 has 14 amino acids. The CDR3 bases are TGTGCCAGCAGCCGGGACTTTAGCAATCAGCCCCAGCATTTT. This encodes CASSRDFSNQPQHF.

The chain uses TRBV30 and TRBJ2-1, with 9 bases that match TRBD2. The CDR3 totals 15 residues. Germline V lookup: CDR1 GTSNPN, CDR2 SVGIG (reference sequence). V lost 2 bases and J lost 2; bases outside the gene matches: 4. CDR3 coding DNA: TGTGCCTGGAGTTCTCTAGCGGGGCCCTACAATGAGCAGTTCTTC. Protein sequence: CAWSSLAGPYNEQFF.

This rearrangement joins TRBV27 to TRBJ2-5, with D possibly matching TRBD2 (7 bases). CDR3 size: 14 residues. V lost 3 bases and J 5 bases, leaving 13 bases between the germline ends. CDR1 and CDR2 from the germline V gene are MNHEY and SMNVEV (reference sequence). CDR3 region: CASSLAGALETQYF. The CDR3 bases are TGTGCCAGCAGTTTGGCGGGGGCCCTGGAGACCCAGTACTTC.

As to this clone: The sample has other DNA sequences that encode this CDR3 too. V usage is TRBV5-6 and J usage is TRBJ2-7; TRBD1 aligns across 10 bases. Unmatched junction bases numbered 3, after V lost 4 bases and J lost 2 bases. The germline V gene has CDR1 SGHDT and CDR2 YYEEEE. CDR3 length: 14 residues. Written as DNA, the CDR3 is TGTGCCAGCAGCCCCGGGACAGGGGCCTACGAGCAGTACTTC. Its protein product is CASSPGTGAYEQYF. Full variable domain (outside the CDR3, taken from reference TRBV5-6 and TRBJ2-7): DAGVTQSPTHLIKTRGQQVTLRCSPKSGHDTVSWYQQALGQGPQFIFQYYEEEERQRGNFPDRFSGHQFPNYSSELNVNALLLGDSALYLCASSPGTGAYEQYFGPGTRLTVT.

This chain uses TRBV7-2 with TRBJ1-6, with D tentatively TRBD1 (6 bases). V was cut by 4 bases and J by 16 bases, with 17 bases left in between. CDR3 size: 13 residues. Germline V CDR1 and CDR2: SGHTA, FQGNSA. The CDR3 is CASSSEGGGGLHF. For the CDR3, the DNA is TGTGCCAGCAGCTCAGAGGGGGGCGGGGGGCTCCACTTT.

This chain joins TRBV10-3 and TRBJ1-4; a weak D match, TRBD1 (6 bases). The germline gives CDR1 ENHRY, CDR2 SYGVKD. Trimming pared 6 bases from V and 8 bases from J, leaving 10 bases between. The CDR3 has 12 residues. CDR3 loop: CAISSTGEKLFF. The DNA for the CDR3 is TGTGCCATCAGCTCAACAGGGGAAAAACTGTTTTTT.

The rearrangement joins TRBV5-4 to TRBJ1-1; possibly TRBD1 for D (6 bases). In germline, CDR1 is SGHNT, CDR2 YYREEE (reference sequence). V lost 4 bases, J lost 8 bases, and 15 bases lay in between. This CDR3 comprises 13 residues. The CDR3 reads CASSPGDRNEAFF. DNA of the CDR3: TGTGCCAGCAGCCCGGGCGACAGGAACGAAGCTTTCTTT.

A single count supports this clone. The J gene is TRBJ1-5, the V gene TRBV15; 8 nucleotides align to TRBD1. Looked up from germline, CDR1 is LNHNV and CDR2 is YYDKDF (reference sequence). V shed 1 base and J 5 bases; nucleotides not matched to a gene: 10. The CDR3 covers 17 residues. The CDR3 region is CATSRAPRGQGDQPQHF. The CDR3 DNA follows: TGTGCCACCAGCAGAGCCCCCCGAGGACAGGGTGATCAGCCCCAGCATTTT.

Here the CDR3 DNA reads TGTGCCAGTAGTCGTGGGGCCTGGGCAGATGAAAAACTGTTTTTT. Protein sequence: CASSRGAWADEKLFF. This chain links TRBV19 with TRBJ1-4, with D perhaps TRBD1 (5 bases). The CDR3 length is 15 residues. Per the germline V gene, CDR1 is LNHDA and CDR2 is SQIVND (reference sequence). Trimming removed 5 bases from V and 6 bases from J, with 16 bases in between.

This rearrangement joins TRBV5-4 to TRBJ1-6, with D possibly being TRBD1 (6 bases). The CDR3 is 15 amino acids. CDR1 and CDR2 from the germline V gene are SGHNT and YYREEE (reference sequence). Trimming pared 5 bases from V and 7 bases from J, leaving 16 bases between. The DNA for the CDR3 is TGTGCCAGCAGGCCACAGGGTTCAGGGAATTCACCCCTCCACTTT. Translating it yields CASRPQGSGNSPLHF.

This clone came up a few times. The CDR3 coding sequence is TGCGCCAGCAGCTTAGGCGGGGTCGACACCGGGGAGCTGTTTTTT. Its translation is CASSLGGVDTGELFF. The chain employs TRBV5-1 and TRBJ2-2; D perhaps matches TRBD2 (6 bases). The germline gives CDR1 SGHRS, CDR2 YFSETQ. The V end lost 2 bases, the J end lost 3 bases, and 11 bases lay between the germline ends. The CDR3 extends over 15 amino acids. The full variable domain, its missing parts supplied by reference TRBV5-1 and TRBJ2-2, is KAGVTQTPRYLIKTRGQQVTLSCSPISGHRSVSWYQQTPGQGLQFLFEYFSETQRNKGNFPGRFSGRQFSNSRSEMNVSTLELGDSALYLCASSLGGVDTGELFFGEGSRLTVL.

J is TRBJ1-1 and V is TRBV11-3; D is possibly TRBD1 (6 bases). Germline assignment: CDR1 SGHNT and CDR2 YENEEA. The ends were cut back, 1 base at V and 11 bases at J, with 14 bases in the middle. The CDR3 is made up of 13 amino acids. CDR3 region: CASSLAQGIDAFF. In DNA, the CDR3 is TGTGCCAGCAGCTTAGCACAGGGAATTGATGCTTTCTTT.

Remarks on this clone: The identical CDR3 is also encoded by other nucleotide sequences in the sample. This chain joins TRBV6-4 and TRBJ2-3; D may match TRBD1 or TRBD2 (7 bases each). The CDR3 loop spans 15 amino acids. V was pared by 4 bases and J by 1 base, with 12 bases between. Germline V gene data show CDR1 as MRHNA and CDR2 as SNTAGT. The CDR3 here is CASSASGGGTDTQYF. The DNA for the CDR3 is TGTGCCAGCAGTGCCTCAGGGGGGGGCACAGATACGCAGTATTTT.

This clone was seen a handful of times. This chain connects TRBV5-4 to TRBJ2-3, with 10 nucleotides matching TRBD2. Germline CDR1 reads SGHNT; CDR2 reads YYREEE (reference sequence). The CDR3 extends over 16 amino acids. Trimming cost V 4 bases and J 2 bases; bases outside gene matches: 7. The CDR3 sequence: CASSETSGRFTDTQYF. In DNA, the CDR3 is TGTGCCAGCAGCGAGACTAGCGGGCGCTTCACAGATACGCAGTATTTT.

The rearrangement joins TRBV7-9 to TRBJ2-3; 9 bases align to TRBD2. J lost 1 base, V lost 4 bases, and 6 bases had no gene match. Per the germline V gene, CDR1 is SEHNR and CDR2 is FQNEAQ (reference sequence). The CDR3 consists of 16 residues. Written as DNA, the CDR3 is TGTGCCAGCAGCTCTCCCTTAGCGGGGGGCACAGATACGCAGTATTTT. Protein: CASSSPLAGGTDTQYF.

This chain uses TRBV7-9 with TRBJ1-1; TRBD1 matches 7 bases. CDR1 is SEHNR and CDR2 is FQNEAQ in the germline V gene (reference sequence). V gave up 5 bases and J gave up 5 bases; unmatched junction bases: 2. The CDR3 has 12 residues. The DNA of the CDR3 is TGTGCCAGCAGCCAGGGGGGAACTGAAGCTTTCTTT. This sequence encodes CASSQGGTEAFF.

V is TRBV20-1 and J is TRBJ2-4; no reliable D call. Germline V CDR1 and CDR2: DFQATT, SNEGSKA (reference sequence). Trimming took 6 bases from V and 9 from J, leaving 12 bases between them. The CDR3 sequence is 11 residues long. CDR3 nucleotides: TGCAGTGCCAAACCCTCGGGCATTCAGTACTTC. Translation gives CSAKPSGIQYF.

There are a few counts of this clone. The chain is built from TRBV27 and TRBJ2-2, with D perhaps matching TRBD2 (6 bases). CDR1 is MNHEY, CDR2 SMNVEV, per germline (reference sequence). The CDR3 loop spans 15 amino acids. With 2 bases removed from V and 0 bases from J, the gap between germline ends came to 7 bases. For the CDR3, the DNA is TGTGCCAGCAGTTTACGGGGGACGAACACCGGGGAGCTGTTTTTT. As protein: CASSLRGTNTGELFF.

This sequence joins TRBV7-3 and TRBJ2-3, with TRBD2 identical over 14 bases. With V trimmed by 4 bases and J by 5 bases, 11 bases remained unmatched. The CDR3 extends over 18 amino acids. CDR1 is SGHTA and CDR2 is FQGTGA in the germline V gene. CDR3 nucleotides: TGTGCCAGCAGCTCCCAGCGACTAGCGGGGGGGCGAATAGATACGCAGTATTTT. Its protein is CASSSQRLAGGRIDTQYF.

This chain joins TRBV2 and TRBJ2-3, with TRBD2 matching over 7 bases. The CDR3 contains 15 residues. Germline V lookup: CDR1 SNHLY, CDR2 FYNNEI. The CDR3 DNA follows: TGTGCTTCCAAGGTGACGGGACTACTCACAGATACGCAGTATTTT. Protein sequence: CASKVTGLLTDTQYF. The full variable domain, in which reference TRBV2 and TRBJ2-3 provide the parts outside the CDR3, is EPEVTQTPSHQVTQMGQEVILRCVPISNHLYFYWYRQILGQKVEFLVSFYNNEISEKSEIFDDQFSVERPDGSNFTLKIRSTKLEDSAMYFCASKVTGLLTDTQYFGPGTRLTVL.

This clone has a handful of counts. The genes are TRBV4-2 and TRBJ1-2, with 8 bases identical to TRBD1. Germline assignment: CDR1 LGHNA and CDR2 YNFKEQ. V shed 0 bases, J shed 7 bases, and the junction held 4 bases outside the gene matches. This CDR3 contains 14 residues. The CDR3 protein is CASSQDRGLGGYTF. The CDR3 DNA follows: TGTGCCAGCAGCCAAGACAGGGGGCTAGGTGGCTACACCTTC.

In its sample, this clone was seen once. The rearrangement links TRBV5-1 to TRBJ1-1; D gene uncertain. The CDR3 length is 14 residues. V lost 1 base and J 4 bases, leaving 11 bases between the germline ends. Germline V lookup: CDR1 SGHRS, CDR2 YFSETQ. CDR3 protein: CASSLIGSGTEAFF. In DNA, the CDR3 is TGCGCCAGCAGCTTGATCGGGTCCGGCACTGAAGCTTTCTTT.